Included here is one TCR beta chain sequence, with context. Isolation yielded PBMCs, at least 7 million per sample, in every case. Trimming pared 2 bases from V and 10 bases from J, leaving 15 bases between. Germline V gene lookup returns CDR1 LGHDT and CDR2 YNNKEL (reference sequence). The CDR3 spans 15 residues. The data are from a study of blood T cells in healthy people across ages. Then a second PCR, running roughly 6 to 11 cycles, was carried out with a sample-barcoded 5' primer and a J-beta primer mix. Tagging of each cDNA molecule was performed by a template-switch adaptor with 12 random nucleotides. Via MiXCR, TCRdb re-called the 5' RACE reads, giving one row per CDR3 protein. The sample contains fewer than 800,000 distinct CDR3 sequences, approximately 30% of which appear only once.

The chain is built from TRBV3-1 and TRBJ1-6; a weak D match, TRBD1 (5 bases). Specimen: blood. This receptor was obtained from a woman aged 80 or over in good health. The CDR3 coding sequence is TGTGCCAGCAGCCAAACGGGGACGAGAGGCTCACCCCTCCACTTT. Translating gives CASSQTGTRGSPLHF.